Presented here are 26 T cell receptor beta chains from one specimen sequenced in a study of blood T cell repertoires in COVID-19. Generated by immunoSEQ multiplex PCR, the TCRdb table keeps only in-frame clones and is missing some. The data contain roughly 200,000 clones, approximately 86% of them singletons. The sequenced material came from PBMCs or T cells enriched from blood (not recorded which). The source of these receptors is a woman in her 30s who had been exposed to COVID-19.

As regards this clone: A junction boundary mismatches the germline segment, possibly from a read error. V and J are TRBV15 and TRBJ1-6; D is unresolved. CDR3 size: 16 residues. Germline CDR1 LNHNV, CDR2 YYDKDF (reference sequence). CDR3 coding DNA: TGTGCCACCAGCAGAGATGCGGGTACCTACAATTCACCCCTCCACTTT. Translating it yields CATSRDAGTYNSPLHF. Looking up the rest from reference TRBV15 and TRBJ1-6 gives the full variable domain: DAMVIQNPRYQVTQFGKPVTLSCSQTLNHNVMYWYQQKSSQAPKLLFHYYDKDFNNEADTPDNFQSRRPNTSFCFLDIRSPGLGDTAMYLCATSRDAGTYNSPLHFGNGTRLTVT.

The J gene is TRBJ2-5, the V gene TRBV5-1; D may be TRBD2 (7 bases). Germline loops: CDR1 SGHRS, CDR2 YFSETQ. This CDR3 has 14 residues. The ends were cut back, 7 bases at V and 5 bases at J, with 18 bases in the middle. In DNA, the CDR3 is TGCGCCAGCTTCGCGCCCGGGGGGCCCGAGACCCAGTACTTC. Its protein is CASFAPGGPETQYF.

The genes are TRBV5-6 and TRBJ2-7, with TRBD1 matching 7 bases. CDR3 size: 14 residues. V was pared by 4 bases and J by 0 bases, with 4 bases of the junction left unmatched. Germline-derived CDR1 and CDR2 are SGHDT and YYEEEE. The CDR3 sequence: CASSKGQYSYEQYF. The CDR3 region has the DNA TGTGCCAGCAGCAAGGGACAGTACTCCTACGAGCAGTACTTC.

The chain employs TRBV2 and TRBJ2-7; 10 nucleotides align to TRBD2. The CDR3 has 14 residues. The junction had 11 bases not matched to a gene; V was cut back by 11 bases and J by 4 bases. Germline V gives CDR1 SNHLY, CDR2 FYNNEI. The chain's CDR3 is CAFHRSGGAYEQYF. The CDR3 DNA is TGTGCCTTCCACAGGAGCGGGGGGGCTTACGAGCAGTACTTC.

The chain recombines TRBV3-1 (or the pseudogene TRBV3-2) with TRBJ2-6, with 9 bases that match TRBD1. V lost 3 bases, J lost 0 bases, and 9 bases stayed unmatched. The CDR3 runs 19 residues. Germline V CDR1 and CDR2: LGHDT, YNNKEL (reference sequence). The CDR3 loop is CASSHLTRQGGSGANVLTF. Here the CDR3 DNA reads TGTGCCAGCAGCCACCTAACCCGACAGGGGGGCTCTGGGGCCAACGTCCTGACTTTC.

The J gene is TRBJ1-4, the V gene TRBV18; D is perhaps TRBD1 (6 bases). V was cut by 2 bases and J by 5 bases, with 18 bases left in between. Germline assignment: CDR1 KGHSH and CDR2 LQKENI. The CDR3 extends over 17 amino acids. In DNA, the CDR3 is TGTGCCAGCTCACCAAATCAGGGGAAAAAAAACAATGAAAAACTGTTTTTT. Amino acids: CASSPNQGKKNNEKLFF.

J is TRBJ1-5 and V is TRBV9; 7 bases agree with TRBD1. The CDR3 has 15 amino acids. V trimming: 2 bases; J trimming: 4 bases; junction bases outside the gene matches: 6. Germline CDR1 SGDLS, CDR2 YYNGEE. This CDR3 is CASSVGRGLNQPQHF. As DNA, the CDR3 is TGTGCCAGCAGCGTCGGAAGGGGGCTGAATCAGCCCCAGCATTTT.

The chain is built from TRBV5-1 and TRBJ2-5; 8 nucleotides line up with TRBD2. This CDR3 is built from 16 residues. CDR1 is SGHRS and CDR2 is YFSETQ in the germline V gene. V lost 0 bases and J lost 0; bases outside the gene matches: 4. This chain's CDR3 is CASSLGVAGNQETQYF. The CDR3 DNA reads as TGCGCCAGCAGCTTGGGAGTAGCGGGGAACCAAGAGACCCAGTACTTC.

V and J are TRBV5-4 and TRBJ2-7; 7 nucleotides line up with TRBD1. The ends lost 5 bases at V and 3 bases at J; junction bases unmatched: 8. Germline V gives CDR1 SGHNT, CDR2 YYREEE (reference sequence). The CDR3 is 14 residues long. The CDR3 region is CASSRDRTLYEQYF. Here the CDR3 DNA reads TGTGCCAGCAGTAGGGACAGAACCCTCTACGAGCAGTACTTC.

In nucleotides, the CDR3 is TGCAGCGTTGAGGAGGCCAGCACAGATACGCAGTATTTT. It encodes CSVEEASTDTQYF. The chain combines TRBV29-1 with TRBJ2-3, with D perhaps TRBD2 (5 bases). The V and J ends lost 3 bases and 0 bases respectively, with 7 bases between them. The CDR3 runs 13 residues. Germline V gene sequence: CDR1 SQVTM, CDR2 ANQGSEA.

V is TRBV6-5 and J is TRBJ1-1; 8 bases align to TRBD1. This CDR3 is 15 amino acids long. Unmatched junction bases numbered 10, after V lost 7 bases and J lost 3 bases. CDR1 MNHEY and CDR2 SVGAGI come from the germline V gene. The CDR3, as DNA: TGTGCCAGCAATAGACAGGGGTACGCTGACACTGAAGCTTTCTTT. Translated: CASNRQGYADTEAFF.

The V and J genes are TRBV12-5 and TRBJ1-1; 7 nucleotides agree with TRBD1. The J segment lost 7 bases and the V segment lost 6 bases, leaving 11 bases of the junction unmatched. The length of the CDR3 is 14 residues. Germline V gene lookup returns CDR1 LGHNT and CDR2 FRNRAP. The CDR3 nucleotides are TGTGCTAGTGGGAAGCCACAGGGGCGACTTGAAGCTTTCTTT. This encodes CASGKPQGRLEAFF.

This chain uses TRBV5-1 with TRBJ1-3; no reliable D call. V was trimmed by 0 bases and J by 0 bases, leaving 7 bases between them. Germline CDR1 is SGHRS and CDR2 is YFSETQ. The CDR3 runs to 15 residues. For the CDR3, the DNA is TGCGCCAGCAGCTTGGAACCGGGCTCTGGAAACACCATATATTTT. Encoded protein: CASSLEPGSGNTIYF.

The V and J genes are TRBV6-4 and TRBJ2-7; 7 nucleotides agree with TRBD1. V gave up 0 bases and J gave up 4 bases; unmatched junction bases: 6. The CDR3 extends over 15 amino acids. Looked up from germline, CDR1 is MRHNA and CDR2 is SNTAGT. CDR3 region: CASSDSGGPTYEQYF. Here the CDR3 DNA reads TGTGCCAGCAGTGACTCAGGGGGCCCGACTTACGAGCAGTACTTC.

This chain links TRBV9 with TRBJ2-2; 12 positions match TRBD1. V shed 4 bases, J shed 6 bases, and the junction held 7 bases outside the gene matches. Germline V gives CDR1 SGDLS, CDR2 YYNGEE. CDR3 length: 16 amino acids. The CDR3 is CASSPRGQGAAGELFF. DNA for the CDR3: TGTGCCAGCAGCCCCCGGGGACAGGGGGCGGCCGGGGAGCTGTTTTTT.

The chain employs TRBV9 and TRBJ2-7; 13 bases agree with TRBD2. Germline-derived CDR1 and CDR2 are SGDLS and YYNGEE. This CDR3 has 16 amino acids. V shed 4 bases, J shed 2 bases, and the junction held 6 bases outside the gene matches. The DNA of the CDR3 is TGTGCCAGCAGCATCGGGACTAGCGGGGCTACCTACGAGCAGTACTTC. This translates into CASSIGTSGATYEQYF.

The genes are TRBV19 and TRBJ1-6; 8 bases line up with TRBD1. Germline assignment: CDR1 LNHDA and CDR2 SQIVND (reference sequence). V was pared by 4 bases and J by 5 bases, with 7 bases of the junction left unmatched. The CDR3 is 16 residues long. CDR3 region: CASSTRTGYDNSPLHF. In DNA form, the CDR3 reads TGTGCCAGTAGTACAAGGACAGGGTACGATAATTCACCCCTCCACTTT. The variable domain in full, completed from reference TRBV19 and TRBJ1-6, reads DGGITQSPKYLFRKEGQNVTLSCEQNLNHDAMYWYRQDPGQGLRLIYYSQIVNDFQKGDIAEGYSVSREKKESFPLTVTSAQKNPTAFYLCASSTRTGYDNSPLHFGNGTRLTVT.

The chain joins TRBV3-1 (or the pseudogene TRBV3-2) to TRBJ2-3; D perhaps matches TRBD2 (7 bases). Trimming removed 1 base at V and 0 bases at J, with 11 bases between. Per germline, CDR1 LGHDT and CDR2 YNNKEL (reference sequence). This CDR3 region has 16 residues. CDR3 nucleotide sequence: TGTGCCAGCAGCCAAGTGAGGGGGGGGAGCACAGATACGCAGTATTTT. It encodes CASSQVRGGSTDTQYF.

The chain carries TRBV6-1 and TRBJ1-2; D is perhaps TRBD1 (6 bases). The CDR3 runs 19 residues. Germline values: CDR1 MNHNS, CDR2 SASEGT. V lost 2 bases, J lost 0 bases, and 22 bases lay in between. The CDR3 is CASSEWVMWTANTNYGYTF. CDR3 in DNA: TGTGCCAGCAGTGAATGGGTTATGTGGACAGCTAACACTAACTATGGCTACACCTTC.

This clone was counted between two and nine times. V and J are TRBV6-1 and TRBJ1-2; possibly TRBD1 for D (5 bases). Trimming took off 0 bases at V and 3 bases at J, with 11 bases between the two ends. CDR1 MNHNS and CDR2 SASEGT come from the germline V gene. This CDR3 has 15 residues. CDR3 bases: TGTGCCAGCAGTGAAGCGGTGGGCAGGGACTATGGCTACACCTTC. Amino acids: CASSEAVGRDYGYTF.

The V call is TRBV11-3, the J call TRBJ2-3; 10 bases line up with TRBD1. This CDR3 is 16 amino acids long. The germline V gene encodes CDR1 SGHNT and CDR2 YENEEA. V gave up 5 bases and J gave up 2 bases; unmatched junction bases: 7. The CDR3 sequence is CASSPIGQGVTDTQYF. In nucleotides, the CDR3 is TGTGCCAGCAGCCCGATAGGACAGGGGGTCACAGATACGCAGTATTTT.

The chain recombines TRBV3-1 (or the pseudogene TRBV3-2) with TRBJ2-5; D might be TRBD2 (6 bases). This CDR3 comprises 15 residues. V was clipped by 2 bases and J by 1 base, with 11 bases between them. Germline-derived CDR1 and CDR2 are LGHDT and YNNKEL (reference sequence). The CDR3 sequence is CASSQRSRGQETQYF. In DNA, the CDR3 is TGTGCCAGCAGCCAACGATCGCGGGGCCAAGAGACCCAGTACTTC.

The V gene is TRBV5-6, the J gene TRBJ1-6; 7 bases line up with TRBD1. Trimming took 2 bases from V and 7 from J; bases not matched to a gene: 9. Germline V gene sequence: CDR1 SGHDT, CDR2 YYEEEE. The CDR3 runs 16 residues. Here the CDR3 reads CASSLQGLSLNSPLHF. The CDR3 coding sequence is TGTGCCAGCAGCTTACAGGGGCTCTCCTTAAATTCACCCCTCCACTTT.

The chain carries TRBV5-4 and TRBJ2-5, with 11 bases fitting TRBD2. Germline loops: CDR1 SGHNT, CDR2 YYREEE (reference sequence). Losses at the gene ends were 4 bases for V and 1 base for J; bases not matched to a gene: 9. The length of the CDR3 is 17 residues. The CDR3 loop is CASSGSTSGASQETQYF. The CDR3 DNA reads TGTGCCAGCAGCGGATCGACTAGCGGGGCCTCCCAAGAGACCCAGTACTTC. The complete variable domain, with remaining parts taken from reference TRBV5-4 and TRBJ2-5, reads ETGVTQSPTHLIKTRGQQVTLRCSSQSGHNTVSWYQQALGQGPQFIFQYYREEENGRGNFPPRFSGLQFPNYSSELNVNALELDDSALYLCASSGSTSGASQETQYFGPGTRLLVL.

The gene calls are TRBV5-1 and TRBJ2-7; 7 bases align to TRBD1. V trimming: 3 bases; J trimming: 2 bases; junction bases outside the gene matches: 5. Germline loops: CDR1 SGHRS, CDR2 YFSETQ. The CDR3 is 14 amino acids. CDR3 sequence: CASSSRDRTYEQYF. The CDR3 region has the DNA TGCGCCAGCAGCTCCCGGGACAGAACCTACGAGCAGTACTTC.

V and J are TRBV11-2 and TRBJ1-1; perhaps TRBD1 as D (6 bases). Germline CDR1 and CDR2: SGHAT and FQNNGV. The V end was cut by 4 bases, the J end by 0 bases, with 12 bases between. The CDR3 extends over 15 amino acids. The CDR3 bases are TGTGCCAGCAGCTCCATCCGGACAGTGAACACTGAAGCTTTCTTT. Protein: CASSSIRTVNTEAFF.